The clone carrying this TCR beta chain has a count of ten or more. Its antigen is unidentified. TCRdb recomputed calls from the RACE reads with MiXCR, one row per CDR3 protein. Seen here are hundreds of thousands of distinct CDR3 sequences, around 6% observed once, and the top ten hold about 5%. From germline, CDR1 is SGHTA and CDR2 FQGNSA. The CDR3 has 12 amino acids. Between the trimmed V and J ends, which lost 0 bases and 10 bases, there was a span of 9 bases. The entry originates in a study of human T cells and chemical hapten exposure. Noted time point: patch test 2, 6 weeks after DPC sensitization. Regarding treatment: therapeutic diphenylcyclopropenone sensitization with weekly scalp DPC. Study outcomes and limitations: DPC sensitization left the count of TCRs above 1 in 1000 unchanged. Expanded TCRs created a significantly greater count of big CDR3 similarity clusters than controls did.

The specimen comprised whole blood, sampled in connection with sensitization to the hapten diphenylcyclopropenone (DPC). This sequence originates from a woman between 18 and 29 years old with alopecia areata. Some clones in this sample may be carry-over from other donors' samples. V gene TRBV7-2 combines with J gene TRBJ1-2; D gene ambiguous. The CDR3 region has the DNA TGTGCCAGCAGCTTAGCGCTGTCTTTCTACACCTTC. This translates into CASSLALSFYTF.